This is a list of T cell receptor beta chains from one sample in a study of blood T cell repertoires in COVID-19. TCRdb's copy holds only in-frame clones and misses some; the assay was immunoSEQ multiplex PCR. The sample lists fewer than 700,000 clones, approximately 91% occurring once. Sample: peripheral blood. Receptor source: a woman aged 50 to 60 with COVID-19, enrolled during active disease. Both conserved end residues are part of each CDR3. A D gene is named only where the DNA matches it firmly.

v_gene: TRBV4-1; j_gene: TRBJ1-4; d_gene: -; CDR3nt: TGCGCCAGCAGCCAAGCGGGATGGGCAGGAGGTGGAAAACTGTTTTTT; CDR3aa: CASSQAGWAGGGKLFF
v_gene: TRBV2; j_gene: TRBJ2-3; d_gene: TRBD1; CDR3nt: TGTGCCAGCGGACAGGGCTACACAGATACGCAGTATTTT; CDR3aa: CASGQGYTDTQYF
v_gene: TRBV7-2; j_gene: TRBJ1-2; d_gene: -; CDR3nt: TGTGCCAGCAGCCTTTCTGGGCCCGGAGGCTACACCTTC; CDR3aa: CASSLSGPGGYTF
v_gene: TRBV5-5; j_gene: TRBJ1-1; d_gene: -; CDR3nt: TGTGCCAGCAGTTATGAGGGAAGGATGAACACTGAAGCTTTCTTT; CDR3aa: CASSYEGRMNTEAFF
v_gene: TRBV6-5; j_gene: TRBJ1-5; d_gene: TRBD1; CDR3nt: TGTGCCAGCAACGGACAGGGCTCGATTGGGCAGCCCCAGCATTTT; CDR3aa: CASNGQGSIGQPQHF
v_gene: TRBV5-5; j_gene: TRBJ1-3; d_gene: -; CDR3nt: TGTGCCAGCAGCCTTGCTAGGGGCTCTGGAAACACCATATATTTT; CDR3aa: CASSLARGSGNTIYF
v_gene: TRBV4-2; j_gene: TRBJ1-2; d_gene: -; CDR3nt: TGTGCCAGCAGAGCGAGTTATGCGAACTATGGCTACACCTTC; CDR3aa: CASRASYANYGYTF
v_gene: TRBV10-3; j_gene: TRBJ2-7; d_gene: TRBD1; CDR3nt: TGTGCCATCAGTAACCCGACAGGGGCTACCTACGAGCAGTACTTC; CDR3aa: CAISNPTGATYEQYF
v_gene: TRBV18; j_gene: TRBJ1-5; d_gene: -; CDR3nt: TGTGCCAGCTCACCTACAGGAACCGATCAGCCCCAGCATTTT; CDR3aa: CASSPTGTDQPQHF
v_gene: TRBV7-8; j_gene: TRBJ1-5; d_gene: -; CDR3nt: TGTGCCAGCAGCTCCCTCACAGGGCTCGGCAATCAGCCCCAGCATTTT; CDR3aa: CASSSLTGLGNQPQHF
v_gene: TRBV30; j_gene: TRBJ1-2; d_gene: -; CDR3nt: TGTGCCTGGGAGGACAGACCTTATGGCTACACCTTC; CDR3aa: CAWEDRPYGYTF
v_gene: TRBV7-6; j_gene: TRBJ2-7; d_gene: TRBD1; CDR3nt: TGTGCCAGCAGCTTAGCCGCGGGACAGGACCTTTCCTACGAGCAGTACTTC; CDR3aa: CASSLAAGQDLSYEQYF
v_gene: TRBV3-1/TRBV3-2; j_gene: TRBJ1-5; d_gene: -; CDR3nt: TGTGCCAGCAGCCAAGATTTCCGCCGGACACCCGATCAGCCCCAGCATTTT; CDR3aa: CASSQDFRRTPDQPQHF
v_gene: TRBV11-2; j_gene: TRBJ1-2; d_gene: -; CDR3nt: TGTGCCAGCAGCTTTAACAGGGAACGCTATGGCTACACCTTC; CDR3aa: CASSFNRERYGYTF
v_gene: TRBV6-6; j_gene: TRBJ2-7; d_gene: TRBD2; CDR3nt: TGTGCCAGCAGTTACCCTCGGGGAGCGGGGGCCTACGAGCAGTACTTC; CDR3aa: CASSYPRGAGAYEQYF
v_gene: TRBV7-9; j_gene: TRBJ2-7; d_gene: TRBD2; CDR3nt: TGTGCCAGCAGCTTCGTGGGAGGCGGGGGGAAGGACGAGCAGTACTTC; CDR3aa: CASSFVGGGGKDEQYF
v_gene: TRBV19; j_gene: TRBJ2-6; d_gene: -; CDR3nt: TGTGCCAGTACTAGTACCTCTGGGGCCAACGTCCTGACTTTC; CDR3aa: CASTSTSGANVLTF
v_gene: TRBV7-2; j_gene: TRBJ2-7; d_gene: -; CDR3nt: TGTGCCAGCAGCTTAGGCGGTAGCCTCTCCTACGAGCAGTACTTC; CDR3aa: CASSLGGSLSYEQYF
v_gene: TRBV14; j_gene: TRBJ2-1; d_gene: -; CDR3nt: TGTGCCAGCAGCCCGACAGGAGCCTACAATGAGCAGTTCTTC; CDR3aa: CASSPTGAYNEQFF
v_gene: TRBV5-4; j_gene: TRBJ2-1; d_gene: -; CDR3nt: TGTGCCAGCAGGGATTCCGGGGTGAGCTCCTACAATGAGCAGTTCTTC; CDR3aa: CASRDSGVSSYNEQFF
v_gene: TRBV7-2; j_gene: TRBJ2-3; d_gene: -; CDR3nt: TGTGCCAGCAGCTCCCTCGGTCGGGGAGATACGCAGTATTTT; CDR3aa: CASSSLGRGDTQYF
v_gene: TRBV13; j_gene: TRBJ1-1; d_gene: -; CDR3nt: TGTGCCAGCAGCTCTCCCGGGGGGGACACTGAAGCTTTCTTT; CDR3aa: CASSSPGGDTEAFF
v_gene: TRBV12-3/TRBV12-4; j_gene: TRBJ1-3; d_gene: -; CDR3nt: TGTGCCAGCAGTCCAGGAAACACCATATATTTT; CDR3aa: CASSPGNTIYF
v_gene: TRBV27; j_gene: TRBJ2-3; d_gene: -; CDR3nt: TGTGCCAGCAGTTTTGAGGCCGCTGCAGATACGCAGTATTTT; CDR3aa: CASSFEAAADTQYF
v_gene: TRBV3-1/TRBV3-2; j_gene: TRBJ1-2; d_gene: -; CDR3nt: TGTGCCAGCAGCCAAGCCGACCGACAGTCCTATGGCTACACCTTC; CDR3aa: CASSQADRQSYGYTF
v_gene: TRBV5-1; j_gene: TRBJ2-2; d_gene: -; CDR3nt: TGCGCCAGCAGCTTATTACAGGGCTCGAACACCGGGGAGCTGTTTTTT; CDR3aa: CASSLLQGSNTGELFF
v_gene: TRBV5-1; j_gene: TRBJ2-7; d_gene: -; CDR3nt: TGCGCCAGCAACGAGGGGGCGGGAGAGCAGTACTTC; CDR3aa: CASNEGAGEQYF
v_gene: TRBV3-1/TRBV3-2; j_gene: TRBJ1-4; d_gene: -; CDR3nt: TGTGCCAGCAGCCAAGATGCGGAGGGTGAAAAACTGTTTTTT; CDR3aa: CASSQDAEGEKLFF
v_gene: TRBV3-1/TRBV3-2; j_gene: TRBJ2-5; d_gene: TRBD1; CDR3nt: TGTGCCAGCAGCCCGAGGACAGGGGAGGGGACCCAGTACTTC; CDR3aa: CASSPRTGEGTQYF
v_gene: TRBV18; j_gene: TRBJ1-1; d_gene: -; CDR3nt: TGTGCCAGCTCACCCGTTTTACAGGGAAACACTGAAGCTTTCTTT; CDR3aa: CASSPVLQGNTEAFF
v_gene: TRBV5-1; j_gene: TRBJ2-7; d_gene: -; CDR3nt: TGCGCCAGCAGCTCCCGCGGCCCCTCCTACGAGCAGTACTTC; CDR3aa: CASSSRGPSYEQYF
v_gene: TRBV27; j_gene: TRBJ2-7; d_gene: TRBD1; CDR3nt: TGTGCCAGCAGTTTAGCAGGGGGCAGGTACGAGCAGTACTTC; CDR3aa: CASSLAGGRYEQYF
v_gene: TRBV19; j_gene: TRBJ1-2; d_gene: TRBD1; CDR3nt: TGTGCCAGTAGTACGGGACAGGGAAACTATGGCTACACCTTC; CDR3aa: CASSTGQGNYGYTF
v_gene: TRBV4-1; j_gene: TRBJ2-3; d_gene: TRBD1; CDR3nt: TGCGCCAGCAGCCTTAGGACCCCCCAGGGGGACCCCACAGATACGCAGTATTTT; CDR3aa: CASSLRTPQGDPTDTQYF
v_gene: TRBV6-5; j_gene: TRBJ2-2; d_gene: TRBD1; CDR3nt: TGTGCCAGCAGTTACGGGACAGGGAACACCGGGGAGCTGTTTTTT; CDR3aa: CASSYGTGNTGELFF
v_gene: TRBV11-2; j_gene: TRBJ2-3; d_gene: TRBD2; CDR3nt: TGTGCCAGCAGCCCTCTAGGGGCGGGGGTTGCCACAGATACGCAGTATTTT; CDR3aa: CASSPLGAGVATDTQYF
v_gene: TRBV19; j_gene: TRBJ1-2; d_gene: -; CDR3nt: TGTGCCAGTAGTACGACACCGAGTAGCTATGGCTACACCTTC; CDR3aa: CASSTTPSSYGYTF
v_gene: TRBV5-6; j_gene: TRBJ1-2; d_gene: -; CDR3nt: TGTGCCAGCAGCTTGGATCGGGGACGGGCTCGGGAGGGCTACACCTTC; CDR3aa: CASSLDRGRAREGYTF
v_gene: TRBV6-6; j_gene: TRBJ2-3; d_gene: TRBD2; CDR3nt: TGTGCCAGCAGTCCCGGACTAGCGGGGGACCTAAAAACTAGCACAGATACGCAGTATTTT; CDR3aa: CASSPGLAGDLKTSTDTQYF
v_gene: TRBV19; j_gene: TRBJ1-1; d_gene: TRBD1; CDR3nt: TGTGCCAGTAGTATTTCGACAGGGGGAGGCTTGAACACTGAAGCTTTCTTT; CDR3aa: CASSISTGGGLNTEAFF
v_gene: TRBV25-1; j_gene: TRBJ1-1; d_gene: -; CDR3nt: TGTGCCAGCAGTGAAGGAGTCGGGGTAAACACTGAAGCTTTCTTT; CDR3aa: CASSEGVGVNTEAFF
v_gene: TRBV28; j_gene: TRBJ2-3; d_gene: -; CDR3nt: TGTGCCACCCTACACAGAGTGACAGATACGCAGTATTTT; CDR3aa: CATLHRVTDTQYF
v_gene: TRBV24-1; j_gene: TRBJ2-5; d_gene: -; CDR3nt: TGTGCCACCAGTGGGGGGCAGGGGCTCGGGACCCAGTACTTC; CDR3aa: CATSGGQGLGTQYF
v_gene: TRBV20-1; j_gene: TRBJ2-5; d_gene: TRBD2; CDR3nt: TGCAGTGCTAGTGGACTAGCGGGGGAGACCCAGTACTTC; CDR3aa: CSASGLAGETQYF
v_gene: TRBV30; j_gene: TRBJ1-4; d_gene: TRBD1; CDR3nt: TGTGCCTGGAGTACGACAGGGGGTAATGAAAAACTGTTTTTT; CDR3aa: CAWSTTGGNEKLFF
v_gene: TRBV5-4; j_gene: TRBJ2-1; d_gene: TRBD2; CDR3nt: TGTGCCAGCAGGTACTCGGGGGGGTACTACAATGAGCAGTTCTTC; CDR3aa: CASRYSGGYYNEQFF
v_gene: TRBV6-4; j_gene: TRBJ2-7; d_gene: -; CDR3nt: TGTGCCAGCAGTCAAGAACAGGGTTACGAGCAGTACTTC; CDR3aa: CASSQEQGYEQYF
v_gene: TRBV30; j_gene: TRBJ1-3; d_gene: -; CDR3nt: TGTGCCTGGAGGGTCTCGACAGGCTTCTCTGGAAACACCATATATTTT; CDR3aa: CAWRVSTGFSGNTIYF
v_gene: TRBV30; j_gene: TRBJ1-1; d_gene: -; CDR3nt: TGTGCCTGGAGTGTAGGTGGTGGGCGAAAGAACACTGAAGCTTTCTTT; CDR3aa: CAWSVGGGRKNTEAFF